The 2 T cell receptor beta chains given below trace back to one sample, sequenced in a study of cytomegalovirus exposure and HLA in healthy donors. PCR primers comprised 60 Vbeta and 13 Jbeta primers. TCRdb's table, derived via immunoSEQ multiplex PCR, lists solely in-frame clones and lacks some. In the table there are around 180,000 clones, approximately 80% of which are singletons. Specimen: PBMCs. The source is a male donor in good health and CMV-seronegative.

The chain joins TRBV10-3 to TRBJ2-7; 8 bases align to TRBD1. The germline gives CDR1 ENHRY, CDR2 SYGVKD. This CDR3 is built from 13 residues. V lost 4 bases and J lost 6; bases outside the gene matches: 5. In DNA, the CDR3 is TGTGCCATCAGTGGGGACAGGAAGAGCGAGCAGTACTTC. Residues: CAISGDRKSEQYF.

This chain connects TRBV4-2 to TRBJ2-1; D gene ambiguous. The V end was cut by 0 bases, the J end by 1 base, with 7 bases between. The germline gives CDR1 LGHNA, CDR2 YNFKEQ. The CDR3 contains 15 residues. The CDR3 sequence is CASSQDGSSYNEQFF. The CDR3 DNA follows: TGTGCCAGCAGCCAAGATGGCAGTTCCTACAATGAGCAGTTCTTC.